This T cell receptor (beta chain) was sequenced during a study of cytomegalovirus exposure and HLA in healthy donors (dated by TCRdb to about 2017). About the investigation overall: An earlier analysis of some 550 of the donors reported about 250 Gb of sequence data and 120 million or so unique TCR beta sequences from about 200 million T cells. The later analysis used no new phenotypic data to find candidate immune exposures, relying instead on TCR beta sequences and their occurrence across donors. Donor age, sex, ethnicity and CMV serostatus were collected together with the repertoire data. Along with the approximately 700-subject first cohort, a separate validation cohort of over a hundred different subjects was used. Typing coverage varied by locus: roughly 629-630 donors for A, B, C, DRB1 and DQB1; 500 to 550 for DQA1; approximately 610 for DPA1; roughly 450 for DPB1. Several DR-DQ haplotypes were treated as single units for association and clustering because of strong linkage in the cohort. An early release that covered more than 550 HLA-typed donors contained about 300 gigabases of sequencing data and 75 million to 100 million unique TCR sequences. On average, around 240,000 unique TCR beta nucleotide sequences were sequenced per donor among a few hundred genotyped donors of the cohort, with 15% to 20% of those sequences being non-productive. The study profiled the T cell repertoires of more than 500 subjects by immunosequencing and related them to cytomegalovirus serostatus. The study was designed to test whether signatures of past pathogen exposure could be identified by cataloging public T cell receptors. All discovery cohort repertoires had been generated using a single sequencing platform. HLA typing included class I and class II loci at four-digit resolution. In an earlier analysis of a few hundred of the donors, high-throughput TCR beta sequencing was used to judge whether each TCR beta V gene segment behaved as functional or pseudogenic. The study combined high-throughput TCR immunosequencing, statistical association of individual TCRs with disease status, and machine learning to predict cytomegalovirus infection status. Among the roughly 390 genotyped donors, more than 70% belonged to the genetic ancestry cluster associated with self-reported Caucasian donors. In a later analysis, previously published TCR beta repertoires from some 640 donors were re-analyzed and high-resolution HLA genotyping was added so that TCR occurrence patterns could be studied. A later genetic analysis used genome-wide SNP genotypes for about three fifths of the 666 donors, treating that subset as a discovery cohort.

Broad study findings and their caveats: Strong co-occurrence of HLA alleles, especially DR and DQ, made assigning TCR associations to individual alleles difficult. This cohort had only TCR beta chains sequenced, and the lack of alpha or paired-chain data limited which features could be detected. A later analysis reported that several top co-occurrence clusters appeared linked to parvovirus B19, influenza, CMV and Epstein-Barr virus. Most CMV-associated TCR beta chains appeared to be HLA-restricted in a later analysis, and the HLA associations seemed to be driven largely by CMV exposure. A total of some 180 TCR beta chains were listed by the study as associated with cytomegalovirus. Roughly uniform sequencing depth across donors was assumed in presence/absence analyses, although this assumption may not hold. The 87-base-pair reads could not distinguish some IMGT-functional V segments, including TRBV6-2 and TRBV6-3, so those segments were excluded. In an earlier analysis of 587 of the donors, most TCR beta V segments appeared in productive rearrangements about 90% or about 30% of the time, broadly matching IMGT annotations. A later analysis found that HLA-associated TCR beta chains were more clonally expanded and had lower generation probabilities than equally common non-associated chains. A later analysis associated about 17,000 TCR beta sequences with specific HLA alleles at a false discovery rate of 0.05. The authors suggested that the approach could potentially be generalized to other disease states and immunological phenotypes. In a later analysis, the rate of TCR association differed among HLA loci, with DRB1 alleles having the most associated TCRs and HLA-C alleles having the fewest. The sequencing pipeline was judged likely to have produced a cluster of highly shared sequence variants as a technical artifact. Compared with the approximately 600-donor mean, donors in an Asian-associated ancestry cluster had fewer N-insertions in productive TCRs, according to a later genetic analysis. HLA typing was unavailable for some donors at each locus, so association tests used only the typed subset. In vitro tests confirmed that a few of the cytomegalovirus-associated TCR beta chains recognize cytomegalovirus antigens. Most TCR sequences were observed very rarely across donors, whereas some public TCRs were present in many individuals. The classifier was reported to diagnose cytomegalovirus status with high specificity and sensitivity in both the original cohort and the validation cohort. Linkage disequilibrium might explain the correlated functional status among segregating V segments, but an unknown experimental factor could not be ruled out. Because counts were too low, around 17 rarely observed V segments, including chromosome 9 orphons, were left out of the earlier analysis of 587 of the donors. A further reported finding was that TCR beta sequences accurately predicted the HLA-A and HLA-B alleles for most subjects in the first cohort. For the cohort, immune exposure information was limited to CMV serostatus. V-gene and J-gene trimming of TCR beta chains was associated with a missense DCLRE1C variant in a later genetic analysis, and the association was replicated in an independent cohort.

The library was produced with the immunoSEQ multiplex PCR assay. For the multiplex PCR, a mixture combining 60 forward primers for TCR Vbeta segments and 13 reverse primers for TCR Jbeta segments was used. Amplification of the CDR3 region of rearranged TCR beta genes was performed with a multiplex PCR assay on genomic DNA. Amplified TCR beta libraries were sequenced as 87-base-pair reads on the Illumina HiSeq System. Turning to the authors' computational methods: A later analysis tallied roughly 78 million unique TCR beta chains across the 666 repertoires, and around 9.9 million of those chains were shared by two or more donors. To remove PCR and sequencing errors, raw reads were error-corrected and collapsed into unique sequences using a nearest-neighbor algorithm that merged closely related sequences. To assign V, D and J gene segments, CDR3 sequences were aligned to IMGT reference sequences. For a sequence to be retained, a match of at least six nucleotides to both a V gene segment and a J gene segment was required. A rearrangement counted as productive if the CDR3 had no stop codons and remained in frame with V and J, and every other rearrangement counted as non-productive. CDR3 was defined according to IMGT convention as the region running from the second conserved V-encoded cysteine to the conserved J-encoded phenylalanine. Sequences without an unambiguous match to a single V gene segment were excluded from the earlier analysis of several hundred of the donors. An earlier analysis of several hundred of the donors called V segments functional above 56.7% productive rearrangements and segregating when the between-donor standard deviation exceeded 5%. A statistical classification framework was developed to diagnose cytomegalovirus status using the catalog of TCR beta chain sequences. In a later analysis, TCR nucleotide sequences were compared against IMGT/GENE-DB human TR gene sequences so that V and J genes could be assigned. In a later analysis, CDR3 sequences and most-parsimonious VDJ recombination scenarios were assigned using the TCRdist pipeline. A later analysis defined each TCR beta chain by its CDR3 amino acid sequence plus V-gene family, and excluded reads lacking a unique V-gene family. In a later analysis, approximately 590 highly shared, low-generation-probability nucleotide sequences were removed to address suspected cross-contamination and a sequencing artifact. A later analysis calculated a clonal expansion index for each public chain from normalized within-repertoire ranks of inferred template counts. In a later analysis, generation probabilities were computed with a VDJ recombination model fitted to out-of-frame rearrangements, and the resulting probabilities were checked against IGoR. A later analysis scored TCR-TCR, TCR-HLA and TCR-CMV co-occurrence with hypergeometric tests, applying a repertoire-size bias correction to TCR pairs. To estimate false discovery rates, a later analysis permuted the HLA or CMV assignments 20 times. In a later analysis, co-occurring TCRs were grouped using DBSCAN, with TCRdist sequence similarity added in when clustering inside HLA-allele-positive subsets. For co-occurrence clustering, repertoires with fewer than 30,000 or more than 120,000 public chains were excluded, along with four to six repertoires with anomalous nucleotide sharing. As stored in TCRdb, this immuneACCESS dataset retains in-frame rearrangements with V and J assigned. A fraction of the clones does not appear; measured against another copy, unresolved V genes explain less than half of the discrepancy, and the remainder lacks a known reason. The V and J calls and the clone size are those of that table, but D and trimming were determined from the DNA. This sample gives approximately 61,000 clones in total; 75% to 85% of them show up just once. Just over 50% of the sample is taken by the ten largest.

To note about this clone: Its antigen remains unidentified. Base qualities were left out, and no much larger clone turns up one base away.

As encoded in the germline V gene (reference sequence), CDR1 is MNHNY while CDR2 is SVGAGI. Measured from the cysteine to the phenylalanine, the CDR3 is 16 residues long. Just the 48-base CDR3 DNA is kept, in frame starting at base 1. V ends up 6 bases short and J 1 base short, with an unmatched junction base count of 11. In total, over 600 healthy bone marrow donors made up the cohort. All cohort members were sampled while nominally healthy, although unrecorded immune exposures were likely present. The donor was CMV seropositive and was included in the group of some 290 seropositive cohort members. A peripheral blood sample was provided by each donor, and peripheral blood mononuclear cells were used for TCR beta sequencing. Genomic DNA was extracted from the blood cell samples with the Qiagen DNeasy Blood Extraction Kit.

The V and J segments used are TRBV6-6 and TRBJ2-5, with TRBD1 matching 7 junction bases. The sample taken for sequencing was PBMCs. This TCR was recovered from a man in his fifties or sixties in good health and CMV-seropositive. In nucleotides, the sequence is TGTGCCAGCAGAGATTCGGACAGGCTCGTCCAAGAGACCCAGTACTTC. This translates into CASRDSDRLVQETQYF.